The source of this T cell receptor beta chain is a study of beta chain features in type 1 diabetes. Overall study context: On cell yields, gender and age, patients and healthy donors were similar.

Germline CDR1 reads SGHTA; CDR2 reads FQGNSA. The CDR3 runs to 15 residues. Trimming took 1 base from V and 1 from J, leaving 8 bases between them. The investigators reverse transcribed all of the isolated RNA, so they sequenced expressed TCRB transcripts. The read count averaged around 4 million across naive, central memory and regulatory T cell samples. Produced via immunoSEQ multiplex PCR; TCRdb's table is partial and in-frame only. The sample has 630,000 or so clones, more than 13% seen once; the top ten hold nearly 0.04%. Findings of the study overall: All four CD4+ subsets of Type 1 diabetes patients contained TCRB CDR3s that were moderately but significantly shorter.

For this clone: The target antigen is unknown.

Cells sorted by CD45RO/CCR7/CD25/CD127/CD95/CD27 comprised CD4+ naive, central memory, regulatory and stem cell-like memory cells. Each of the sorted populations had a purity greater than 95%. The sample was naive CD4+ T cells from blood. The chain is built from TRBV7-2 and TRBJ1-5; TRBD1 is a possible D gene (6 bases). This sequence was found in a man younger than 30 with type 1 diabetes. CDR3 sequence (DNA): TGTGCCAGCAGCTTAGAACAGGGAAGCAATCAGCCCCAGCATTTT. Protein: CASSLEQGSNQPQHF.